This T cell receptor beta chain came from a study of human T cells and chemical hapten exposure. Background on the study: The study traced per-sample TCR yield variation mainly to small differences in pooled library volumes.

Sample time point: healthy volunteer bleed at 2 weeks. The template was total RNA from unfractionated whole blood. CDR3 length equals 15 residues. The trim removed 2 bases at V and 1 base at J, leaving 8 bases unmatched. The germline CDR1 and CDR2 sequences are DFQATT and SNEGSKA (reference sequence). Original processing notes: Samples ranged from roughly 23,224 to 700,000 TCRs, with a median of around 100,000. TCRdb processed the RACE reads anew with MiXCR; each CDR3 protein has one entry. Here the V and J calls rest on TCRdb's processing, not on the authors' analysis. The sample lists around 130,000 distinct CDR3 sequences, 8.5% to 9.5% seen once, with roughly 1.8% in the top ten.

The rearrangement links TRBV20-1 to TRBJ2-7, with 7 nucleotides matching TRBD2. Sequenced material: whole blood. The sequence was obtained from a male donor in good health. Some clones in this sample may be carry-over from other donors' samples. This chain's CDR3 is CSARLTSSGSYEQYF. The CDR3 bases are TGCAGTGCTAGACTGACTAGTAGCGGGTCCTACGAGCAGTACTTC.